Below, 2 T cell receptor beta chains from the same sample are listed, as sequenced in a study of T cell responses to AZD1222 COVID-19 vaccine. The table came from immunoSEQ multiplex PCR; TCRdb's copy has only in-frame clones and leaves some out. The sample consists of about 99,000 clones, over 85% of them appearing once. Sequencing used peripheral blood, obtained on day 0 of AZD1222 vaccination. The source of these receptors is an adult in good health.

This sequence joins TRBV7-9 and TRBJ1-2, with 7 positions matching TRBD1. Germline V gene lookup returns CDR1 SEHNR and CDR2 FQNEAQ (reference sequence). V was pared by 3 bases and J by 5 bases, with 9 bases of the junction left unmatched. CDR3 length: 15 amino acids. CDR3 region: CASSFGTALGYGYTF. DNA of the CDR3: TGTGCCAGCAGCTTTGGGACAGCCCTTGGGTATGGCTACACCTTC.

The chain has TRBV14 and TRBJ2-1; D gene uncertain. V gave up 0 bases and J gave up 0 bases, with 9 bases separating them. The CDR3 is 16 amino acids. Germline V gene data show CDR1 as SGHDN and CDR2 as FVKESK. CDR3 sequence: CASSQDSVSSYNEQFF. CDR3 bases: TGTGCCAGCAGCCAAGACTCTGTCAGCTCCTACAATGAGCAGTTCTTC.